A single count supports the clone carrying this T cell receptor beta chain. Time point meaning: pretreatment peripheral blood. Each patient supplied 1 to 8 pretreatment and on-treatment samples. These data originate in a study of PD-L1 blockade in urothelial cancer. The wider study: At 3 weeks (second dose) and 6 weeks after starting treatment, blood was analyzed.

The CDR3 length is 15 residues. Germline V gene data show CDR1 as MNHNS and CDR2 as SASEGT. The J segment lost 6 bases and the V segment lost 3 bases, leaving 5 bases of the junction unmatched. Sequencing used immunoSEQ multiplex PCR; TCRdb keeps in-frame clones, though not all of them. Here the sample spans 55,000 to 80,000 clones, around 86% being singletons. Material: PBMCs, obtained around atezolizumab (anti-PD-L1) treatment. The rearrangement links TRBV6-1 to TRBJ2-2; 9 bases map to TRBD2. The receptor was derived from a man in his 60s with urothelial cancer. The CDR3 sequence is CASSEGLAVAGELFF. CDR3 sequence (DNA): TGTGCCAGCAGTGAGGGACTAGCAGTGGCCGGGGAGCTGTTTTTT.